The present entry profiles one TCR beta chain with its context. There is no known antigen for this receptor. The record has no base qualities; no much larger clone is one base away. The Qiagen DNeasy kit was used to extract genomic DNA from unsorted PBMCs and from the negatively selected CD4+ and CD8+ fractions. Amplification of TCR beta CDR3 regions was done by immunoSEQ multiplex PCR with primers that anneal to V and J segments. Amplification bias was minimized using a synthetic immune receptor repertoire, and residual bias was removed computationally after sequencing. Per the authors' processing: Custom Python scripts were used to quantify repertoire diversity as the Shannon entropy index. The unsorted, CD4+ and CD8+ repertoires were each analyzed separately, with the exception of combined analyses, where CD4+ and CD8+ sequences were merged in silico. Clonal expansion was defined as a frequency increase of at least 2-fold after treatment compared with C1D1, and clones undetected at baseline were assigned a pseudocount of 0.5. Clones with 0 or 1 copy at C1D1 were classified as singleton clones, and clones with 2 or more copies were classified as non-singleton clones. Clones expanded in unsorted samples were assigned a CD4+, CD8+ or unknown annotation through matching of protein sequences in sorted samples from the same patient. Wilcoxon tests on paired samples were used to test diversity changes from C1D1 to C4D1. Here the immuneACCESS table is served through TCRdb, limited to in-frame sequences with V and J called. Missing clones are a known gap in these copies; in checked studies unresolved V genes cover under half, and the rest lacks a known reason. V, J and clone size reflect that table, while D and trimming were determined from the DNA. Across this sample there are around 10,000 clones, with 92% seen only once. 13% to 15% of the sample comes from the top ten.

This sample is part of a study of PD-1 blockade in classical Hodgkin lymphoma (dated by TCRdb to about 2020). For the study in its entirety: Nivolumab dosing was 3 mg/kg intravenously every 2 weeks, continuing until either disease progression or unacceptable toxicity. To define a peripheral blood immune signature of response to PD-1 blockade in classical Hodgkin lymphoma, the study combined TCR beta sequencing with CyTOF.

Its CDR3 holds 14 amino acids, cysteine through phenylalanine. Just CDR3 DNA is preserved here, 42 bases in frame from base 1. From a lookup of the germline V gene, CDR1 and CDR2 are MDHEN and SYDVKM. Between the V and J ends, shortened by 3 bases and 5 bases respectively, the junction contains 13 bases. The research as a whole found: CD4+ but not CD8+ TCR diversity rose significantly by C4D1 (p=0.0027 vs p=0.16), most apparent in complete responders (p=0.02). Baseline TCR diversity was reported as lower in newly diagnosed patients than in healthy donors, and lower still in relapsed/refractory patients. The study covered only a single clinical trial cohort, and the causes of the repertoire differences, possibly disease activity or prior therapy, were still not defined. Trial patients with a complete response had baseline diversity similar to that of newly diagnosed patients, while partial responders and progressors had significantly lower diversity. Patients starting nivolumab less than 1 year after ASCT had lower diversity and were excluded from later analyses to avoid confounding by immune reconstitution.

The time point label, read with the paper, signifies: cycle 1 day 1 (C1D1), immediately before nivolumab initiation. Every trial patient had relapsed following autologous stem cell transplantation, and prior brentuximab vedotin exposure was what differed among cohorts A, B and C. A total of under 70 patients with relapsed/refractory classical Hodgkin lymphoma made up the trial cohort, and each patient's best overall response was complete response, partial response or progressive disease. In the multi-cohort phase II CheckMate 205 trial, trial patients received single-agent nivolumab. An independent review committee assessed best overall response by applying the 2007 International Working Group response criteria. PBMCs from the trial were collected at three points: immediately before nivolumab initiation (C1D1), and during therapy at cycle 2 day 1 and cycle 4 day 1. After peripheral blood was drawn into 8 mL Vacutainer Cell Preparation Tubes, PBMCs were isolated by centrifugation and then cryopreserved.

The receptor chain draws on TRBV28 and TRBJ1-2; D gene: possibly TRBD1, on 5 matching bases. The clonotype was recovered from a human donor with classical Hodgkin lymphoma. The sample in question was peripheral blood mononuclear cells (PBMCs), obtained at baseline. The CDR3 reads CASSLTRGWYGYTF. The DNA sequence is given as TGTGCCAGCAGTTTGACGAGGGGCTGGTATGGCTACACCTTC.